The TCR beta chain described here comes from a study of blood T cell repertoires in COVID-19. Some clones are missing from TCRdb's copy, which holds only in-frame ones; the method was immunoSEQ multiplex PCR. The repertoire holds roughly 400,000 clones, with 88% as singletons. The V gene's germline CDR1 is SGHTA and CDR2 FQGNSA. The CDR3 is 16 residues long. V lost 5 bases and J lost 5; bases outside the gene matches: 13. The origin of this receptor is a woman between 40 and 55 years old with acute COVID-19. The source material was PBMCs or T cells enriched from blood (not recorded which). The V gene is TRBV7-2, the J gene TRBJ1-1; 8 bases align to TRBD1. This CDR3 is CASSPLPGQAGTEAFF. Here the CDR3 DNA reads TGTGCCAGCAGCCCGCTACCGGGACAGGCCGGTACTGAAGCTTTCTTT.